A selection of T cell receptor beta chains follows, all from one sample in a study of OX40 agonist ivuxolimab in advanced cancers. The protocol was immunoSEQ multiplex PCR, while the TCRdb copy is restricted to in-frame clones and leaves out a portion. The sample carries about 73,000 clones, over 80% recorded once. Sequenced material: CD4+ or CD8+ T cells sorted from blood, taken in a trial of the OX40 agonist ivuxolimab. These receptors all come from an adult with an advanced solid tumor such as melanoma, head and neck, liver or kidney cancer. Each CDR3 is given with its conserved first and last residue. The D gene is left open where the match is weak. The listing skips clone size in some rows; elsewhere it reads once, few, many or a size class.

TRBJ2-7 | TRBV5-1 | . | TRBD1 | TGCGCCAGCAGCTCCCTGACAGGGGGCGAATCCTACGAGCAGTACTTC | CASSSLTGGESYEQYF
TRBJ1-1 | TRBV9 | . | TRBD1 | TGTGCCAGCAGCGCCAACCCCCGGGACAGGGATACTGAAGCTTTCTTT | CASSANPRDRDTEAFF
TRBJ1-1 | TRBV5-1 | . | . | TGCGCCAGCAGCTTGGGACAGCGTGAAGCTTTCTTT | CASSLGQREAFF
TRBJ2-1 | TRBV2 | . | TRBD1 | TGTGCCAGCTACGGACAGGGGGATACTAATGAGCAGTTCTTC | CASYGQGDTNEQFF
TRBJ2-7 | TRBV27 | . | TRBD2 | TGTGCCAGCAGTTCCCTACTAGCGTCTCCTTCCTACGAGCAGTACTTC | CASSSLLASPSYEQYF
TRBJ2-7 | TRBV7-6 | . | TRBD1 | TGTGCCAGCAGCTTTGACAGGGTGGCCTACGAGCAGTACTTC | CASSFDRVAYEQYF
TRBJ2-1 | TRBV7-9 | . | . | TGTGCCAGCAGCCCAACGTATGAGCAGTTCTTC | CASSPTYEQFF
TRBJ2-1 | TRBV27 | . | . | TGTGCCAGCGGAGCGAAGCCCTACAATGAGCAGTTCTTC | CASGAKPYNEQFF
TRBJ2-5 | TRBV7-9 | . | . | TGTGCCAGCAGCCATCTGAAAGAGACCCAGTACTTC | CASSHLKETQYF
TRBJ2-1 | TRBV6-1 | . | . | TGTGCCAGCATTATCGACTACAATGAGCAGTTCTTC | CASIIDYNEQFF
TRBJ1-1 | TRBV30 | . | . | TGTGCCTGGAGTGTAGATTCGGGTAGAACTGAAGCTTTCTTT | CAWSVDSGRTEAFF
TRBJ1-2 | TRBV15 | . | . | TGTGCCACCAGCAGAGTATTTGAAGAGTATGGCTACACCTTC | CATSRVFEEYGYTF
TRBJ2-7 | TRBV7-6 | . | . | TGTGCCAGCAGCTTAGCGGGGCTTTCCTACGAGCAGTACTTC | CASSLAGLSYEQYF
TRBJ2-5 | TRBV7-2 | . | . | TGTGCCAGCAGCTTAAGCAGGCTCCTAGAGGGGGGGCAAGAGACCCAGTACTTC | CASSLSRLLEGGQETQYF
TRBJ2-3 | TRBV25-1 | . | TRBD1 | TGTGCCAGCAGTCGGGCAGGGGGCTTGGATACGCAGTATTTT | CASSRAGGLDTQYF
TRBJ1-3 | TRBV28 | . | . | TGTGCCAGTTCAGGGTCCCTCTCTGGAAACACCATATATTTT | CASSGSLSGNTIYF
TRBJ2-5 | TRBV19 | . | . | TGTGCCAGTAGTATAGTCCTAGCGACTTTCCCCGAGACCCAGTACTTC | CASSIVLATFPETQYF
TRBJ2-1 | TRBV27 | . | TRBD2 | TGTGCCAGCAGTATCTCCAGCGGGACTGTGGGGAATGAGCAGTTCTTC | CASSISSGTVGNEQFF
TRBJ2-7 | TRBV29-1 | . | . | TGCAGCGTCTTGGCCCCGACAGACATGAACTACGAGCAGTACTTC | CSVLAPTDMNYEQYF
TRBJ2-7 | TRBV7-9 | . | TRBD1 | TGTGCCAGCAGCTTTTGGGACAGTGATGTGCAGTACTTC | CASSFWDSDVQYF
TRBJ1-1 | TRBV5-1 | once | TRBD1 | TGCGCCAGCAGCTTTTTGCAGGGGGTGAACACTGAAGCTTTCTTT | CASSFLQGVNTEAFF
TRBJ2-1 | TRBV29-1 | . | . | TGCAGCGTGCCTCTTGACGCTGAGCAGTTCTTC | CSVPLDAEQFF
TRBJ2-1 | TRBV6-5 | . | TRBD1 | TGTGCCAGCAGTTACCCTACCGACAGGGGACATGAGCAGTTCTTC | CASSYPTDRGHEQFF
TRBJ2-7 | TRBV5-4 | . | TRBD2 | TGTGCCAGCAGCCCTAGCGGGTTCGCCTACGAGCAGTACTTC | CASSPSGFAYEQYF
TRBJ2-7 | TRBV27 | . | TRBD2 | TGTGCCAGCAGTTTTTCTTTAGCGGGGCCCTACGAGCAGTACTTC | CASSFSLAGPYEQYF
TRBJ1-5 | TRBV19 | . | . | TGTGCCAGTAGTATTGGCTCAGGGAAGGGTCAGCCCCAGCATTTT | CASSIGSGKGQPQHF
TRBJ2-1 | TRBV13 | . | TRBD2 | TGTGCCAGCAGCGAGTGGGGACTAACCTACAATGAGCAGTTCTTC | CASSEWGLTYNEQFF
TRBJ2-1 | TRBV25-1 | . | TRBD2 | TGTGCCAGCAGCACCGGGACTAGCGCCAATGAGCAGTTCTTC | CASSTGTSANEQFF
TRBJ2-7 | TRBV5-5 | once | TRBD2 | TGTGCCACCTCCAAATCGGCGGGAGGGAGCTACGAGCAGTACTTC | CATSKSAGGSYEQYF
TRBJ2-1 | TRBV9 | . | TRBD2 | TGTGCCAGCAGCGTAGGGGGGGACTATTACAATGAGCAGTTCTTC | CASSVGGDYYNEQFF
TRBJ2-1 | TRBV12-5 | . | . | TGTGCTAGTGGTTTCCAAACGGTTAATGAGCAGTTCTTC | CASGFQTVNEQFF
TRBJ2-7 | TRBV7-3 | . | . | TGTGCCAGCAGCCAAACAACTGGCTACGAGCAGTACTTC | CASSQTTGYEQYF
TRBJ2-1 | TRBV10-3 | . | TRBD2 | TGTGCCATCAGTGAGTTTCCCTCGCCAGCGGGGGGGCAAGGCTACAATGAGCAGTTCTTC | CAISEFPSPAGGQGYNEQFF
TRBJ2-5 | TRBV18 | . | . | TGTGCCAGCTCACCACTCTTAGAAGAGACCCAGTACTTC | CASSPLLEETQYF
TRBJ1-5 | TRBV5-8 | . | TRBD1 | TGTGCCAGCGGTACAGGGGACACATATAGCAATCAGCCCCAGCATTTT | CASGTGDTYSNQPQHF
TRBJ2-1 | TRBV29-1 | . | TRBD2 | TGCAGCGCTCAACTAGCGGACAAACATGAGCAGTTCTTC | CSAQLADKHEQFF
TRBJ2-2 | TRBV5-4 | . | TRBD2 | TGTGCCAGCAGGTCGGGAGGCGGGGAGCTGTTTTTT | CASRSGGGELFF
TRBJ1-3 | TRBV11-2 | . | . | TGTGCCAGCAGCACATTAGATCCGGACACCATATATTTT | CASSTLDPDTIYF
TRBJ2-7 | TRBV4-1 | . | . | TGCGCCAGCAGCCAACCCCACAGGGACCTATCCTACGAGCAGTACTTC | CASSQPHRDLSYEQYF
TRBJ1-4 | TRBV2 | . | . | TGTGCCAGCAGTGAACAATCTACCAGAAAGCTGTTTTTT | CASSEQSTRKLFF
TRBJ2-3 | TRBV11-2 | . | . | TGTGCCAGCAGCTTAGACGAAGCGGGTGAGATAGGGGATACGCAGTATTTT | CASSLDEAGEIGDTQYF
TRBJ2-7 | TRBV11-2 | . | . | TGTGCCAGCAGTTGGGACGGGACAACCTACGAGCAGTACTTC | CASSWDGTTYEQYF
TRBJ2-1 | TRBV27 | . | TRBD1 | TGTGCCTCCCGGACAGGGGGCTCCTACAATGAGCAGTTCTTC | CASRTGGSYNEQFF
TRBJ2-7 | TRBV28 | . | TRBD2 | TGTGCCAGCAGTTTATGGGCTAGCGGGAGCAACGAGCAGTACTTC | CASSLWASGSNEQYF
TRBJ2-6 | TRBV5-4 | . | . | TGTGCCAGCGCAGGGGCTGGGGCCAACGTCCTGACTTTC | CASAGAGANVLTF
TRBJ1-1 | TRBV7-3 | . | . | TGTGCCAGCAGCTTAGGCATTCCGGGTGAAGCTTTCTTT | CASSLGIPGEAFF
TRBJ2-1 | TRBV5-1 | . | TRBD2 | TGCGCCAGCAGTTGGTCTAGCGGGGCCTACAATGAGCAGTTCTTC | CASSWSSGAYNEQFF
TRBJ1-1 | TRBV7-9 | . | . | TGTGCCAGCAGCTTAGTAGGGGTAGGGGACACTGAAGCTTTCTTT | CASSLVGVGDTEAFF
TRBJ2-5 | TRBV9 | . | TRBD1 | TGTGCCAGCAGCACCCAGACAGGGATTGGAGAGACCCAGTACTTC | CASSTQTGIGETQYF